This T cell receptor (beta chain) emerged from a study of shared clonotypes between healthy human individuals. Donors comprised only Caucasian adults living in Nashville, Tennessee. The length of the CDR3 is 15 residues. J was trimmed by 6 bases and V by 1 base; bases with no gene match: 7. From germline, CDR1 is SGHTA and CDR2 FQGNSA. Genomic DNA from each subset was divided evenly over several immunoSEQ plates. Authors' methods: ImmunoSEQ only sent back junction sequences with no quality scores, so filtering was done differently. The method was immunoSEQ multiplex PCR; TCRdb's version includes in-frame clones alone and lacks a portion of them. D and trimming were read from the DNA, whereas the V and J calls and clone size are those reported in that table. The data show a few million clones, approximately 95% seen once.

The V call is TRBV7-2, the J call TRBJ2-7; 9 bases match TRBD2. The sequenced sample was naive CD4+ T cells from PBMCs. Subset given: CD45RA+ positively selected. The receptor was isolated from a man younger than 35 in good health. Some clones in this sample may be carry-over from other donors' samples. DNA for the CDR3: TGTGCCAGCAGCTTAGAGGGACTAGCAACGGGCGAGCAGTACTTC. It codes for CASSLEGLATGEQYF.